A selection of T cell receptor beta chains follows, all from one sample in a study of T cells expressing NK-cell markers. From the 5' RACE reads, TCRdb lists one entry per CDR3 protein and no DNA. This sample lists about 150,000 distinct CDR3 sequences; its ten largest clones have 20%. The sequenced sample consisted of blood T cells: a sorted CD56 or NKG2C T cell subset, CD4+ or CD8+ T cells, or bulk PBMC T cells (not recorded which). The source is a man aged 18-69 years in good health. Both conserved end residues are part of each CDR3.

v_gene	j_gene	CDR3aa
TRBV29-1	TRBJ1-5	CSVDKPAHNQPQHF
TRBV15	TRBJ2-3	CATSRDAYGVTDTQYF
TRBV6-6	TRBJ2-6	CASSYSGANVLTF
TRBV4-1	TRBJ2-1	CASSRHRGQHNEQFF
TRBV7-6	TRBJ2-1	CASSNLIAGGPHNEQFF
TRBV9	TRBJ1-2	CASSGTPTWGYTF
TRBV13	TRBJ2-1	CASSNEGGGFPWQFF
TRBV2	TRBJ1-1	CASITERGFAEAFF
TRBV28	TRBJ2-7	CASSPGTSGVYEQYF
TRBV28	TRBJ1-5	CASSVRWPQHF
TRBV12-5	TRBJ2-7	CASGLVTGQGVYEQYF
TRBV7-2	TRBJ2-3	CASSFDYTDTQYF
TRBV5-1	TRBJ2-7	CASSLEPSTYEQYF
TRBV18	TRBJ2-7	CASSPGGAIYEQYF
TRBV6-1	TRBJ1-1	CASSEFGGQGNTEAFF
TRBV15	TRBJ2-7	CATSRSKSSYEQYF
TRBV7-8	TRBJ1-5	CASSSGPGLFYQPQHF
TRBV4-1	TRBJ2-2	CASSRQGWAANTGELFF
TRBV11-2	TRBJ2-7	CASSVRDSEVPYEQYF
TRBV11-2	TRBJ2-5	CASSLGPGGTQETQYF